This TCR beta chain came from a study of siplizumab effects on memory and regulatory T cells. Overall study results and limits: In the presence of siplizumab, alloreactive sequences traceable to unstimulated CD4+ memory cells were significantly reduced. Researchers did not confirm the suppressive function of proliferating Tregs from siplizumab cultures.

This clone was recorded only once. Antigen unknown. For every sample, 95,000 to 100,000 TCR templates were assayed. Method: immunoSEQ multiplex PCR; TCRdb's copy keeps in-frame clones and lacks some. The sample has about 110,000 clones, under 95% seen once. The V end lost 0 bases, the J end lost 2 bases, and 0 bases lay between the germline ends. The CDR3 sequence is 11 residues long. CDR1 and CDR2 (germline): SGHRS, YFSETQ. Sequencing was done on a sample of Tregs sorted from blood. The TCR comes from a human donor in good health. This chain connects TRBV5-1 to TRBJ2-7; D unclear. The CDR3 spells CASSLAYEQYF. CDR3 nucleotides: TGCGCCAGCAGCTTGGCCTACGAGCAGTACTTC.